Listed below are T cell receptor beta chains from one sample, sequenced in a study of blood T cell repertoires in COVID-19. Data came from immunoSEQ multiplex PCR; TCRdb stores just in-frame clones and leaves some out. The sample includes about 260,000 clones, roughly nine tenths seen only once; the top ten take 2% to 3%. Sequenced: PBMCs or T cells enriched from blood (not recorded which). Receptor source: a woman aged 18-29 years who had recovered from COVID-19. Both conserved end residues are part of each CDR3. Fields, in order: J gene, V gene, D gene, clone size, CDR3 protein, CDR3 DNA. The D gene is left open where the match is weak. A clone size is listed for some rows: how often the clone was seen (once, few, many), or a class if it is expanded.

J gene: TRBJ1-1; V gene: TRBV2; D gene: NA; clone size: NA; CDR3 protein: CASAQGTAFF; CDR3 DNA: TGTGCCAGCGCGCAGGGGACAGCTTTCTTT
J gene: TRBJ2-1; V gene: TRBV7-6; D gene: TRBD2; clone size: NA; CDR3 protein: CASSYLGTSGGVHNEQFF; CDR3 DNA: TGTGCCAGCAGCTACCTAGGGACTAGCGGGGGGGTCCACAATGAGCAGTTCTTC
J gene: TRBJ2-1; V gene: TRBV5-1; D gene: TRBD1; clone size: NA; CDR3 protein: CASSPGTGYNEQFF; CDR3 DNA: TGCGCCAGCAGCCCCGGGACAGGGTACAATGAGCAGTTCTTC
J gene: TRBJ2-3; V gene: TRBV10-3; D gene: NA; clone size: once; CDR3 protein: CAISVGGVSTDTQYF; CDR3 DNA: TGTGCCATCAGTGTAGGCGGGGTGAGCACAGATACGCAGTATTTT
J gene: TRBJ1-1; V gene: TRBV14; D gene: NA; clone size: NA; CDR3 protein: CASSQVRGNTEAFF; CDR3 DNA: TGTGCCAGCAGCCAAGTCAGGGGGAACACTGAAGCTTTCTTT
J gene: TRBJ1-2; V gene: TRBV10-3; D gene: TRBD1; clone size: NA; CDR3 protein: CAIRETGGDGYTF; CDR3 DNA: TGTGCCATCAGGGAGACAGGGGGGGATGGCTACACCTTC
J gene: TRBJ1-2; V gene: TRBV6-5; D gene: TRBD1; clone size: NA; CDR3 protein: CASSYSRQGVYGYTF; CDR3 DNA: TGTGCCAGCAGTTACTCCCGACAGGGGGTGTATGGCTACACCTTC
J gene: TRBJ2-3; V gene: TRBV5-1; D gene: NA; clone size: few; CDR3 protein: CASSLLQATDTQYF; CDR3 DNA: TGCGCCAGCAGCTTGTTGCAGGCCACAGATACGCAGTATTTT
J gene: TRBJ1-6; V gene: TRBV27; D gene: NA; clone size: NA; CDR3 protein: CASSDDRSYNSPLHF; CDR3 DNA: TGTGCCAGCAGTGACGACAGATCATATAATTCACCCCTCCACTTT
J gene: TRBJ2-7; V gene: TRBV2; D gene: NA; clone size: NA; CDR3 protein: CASSEGRTYEQYF; CDR3 DNA: TGTGCCAGCAGTGAGGGCAGAACCTACGAGCAGTACTTC
J gene: TRBJ1-1; V gene: TRBV2; D gene: TRBD1; clone size: NA; CDR3 protein: CASSFDRVRAFF; CDR3 DNA: TGTGCCAGCAGTTTCGACAGGGTTCGGGCTTTCTTT
J gene: TRBJ1-2; V gene: TRBV27; D gene: NA; clone size: NA; CDR3 protein: CASSSASRGYGYTF; CDR3 DNA: TGTGCCAGCAGCTCTGCCTCCAGGGGTTATGGCTACACCTTC
J gene: TRBJ2-7; V gene: TRBV7-9; D gene: NA; clone size: NA; CDR3 protein: CATVTTGFRYEQYF; CDR3 DNA: TGTGCCACAGTTACTACAGGGTTTAGGTACGAGCAGTACTTC
J gene: TRBJ1-2; V gene: TRBV5-1; D gene: NA; clone size: NA; CDR3 protein: CASSLGFGDTIGGYTF; CDR3 DNA: TGCGCCAGCAGCTTGGGTTTCGGGGACACCATAGGGGGCTACACCTTC
J gene: TRBJ2-3; V gene: TRBV19; D gene: NA; clone size: NA; CDR3 protein: CASSTWWRGTDTQYF; CDR3 DNA: TGTGCCAGTAGTACCTGGTGGAGGGGCACAGATACGCAGTATTTT
J gene: TRBJ1-2; V gene: TRBV30; D gene: NA; clone size: NA; CDR3 protein: CASGTRLNYGYTF; CDR3 DNA: TGTGCCTCGGGGACACGTCTTAACTATGGCTACACCTTC
J gene: TRBJ2-5; V gene: TRBV4-1; D gene: NA; clone size: NA; CDR3 protein: CASSQDQKETQYF; CDR3 DNA: TGCGCCAGCAGCCAAGATCAGAAGGAGACCCAGTACTTC
J gene: TRBJ1-5; V gene: TRBV18; D gene: TRBD1; clone size: NA; CDR3 protein: CASSPGQGGNQPQHF; CDR3 DNA: TGTGCCAGCTCCCCGGGACAGGGGGGCAATCAGCCCCAGCATTTT
J gene: TRBJ2-7; V gene: TRBV15; D gene: NA; clone size: NA; CDR3 protein: CATSSTSLGLFPYEQYF; CDR3 DNA: TGTGCCACCAGCTCTACCTCCTTGGGACTTTTCCCTTACGAGCAGTACTTC
J gene: TRBJ1-6; V gene: TRBV19; D gene: TRBD1; clone size: once; CDR3 protein: CASSTVPGQYNSPLHF; CDR3 DNA: TGTGCCAGTAGTACGGTCCCGGGACAGTATAATTCACCCCTCCACTTT
J gene: TRBJ1-5; V gene: TRBV2; D gene: NA; clone size: NA; CDR3 protein: CASSETVNQPQHF; CDR3 DNA: TGTGCCAGCAGTGAAACAGTAAATCAGCCCCAGCATTTT
J gene: TRBJ1-1; V gene: TRBV5-1; D gene: NA; clone size: NA; CDR3 protein: CASSLRGAGWTEAFF; CDR3 DNA: TGCGCCAGCAGCTTGCGGGGGGCAGGGTGGACTGAAGCTTTCTTT
J gene: TRBJ1-1; V gene: TRBV2; D gene: NA; clone size: few; CDR3 protein: CASHSGDLANTEAFF; CDR3 DNA: TGTGCCAGCCACTCAGGGGATTTAGCGAACACTGAAGCTTTCTTT
J gene: TRBJ1-1; V gene: TRBV27; D gene: TRBD1; clone size: once; CDR3 protein: CASSLNRGEAEAFF; CDR3 DNA: TGTGCCAGCAGTTTAAACAGGGGGGAGGCTGAAGCTTTCTTT
J gene: TRBJ2-2; V gene: TRBV24-1; D gene: NA; clone size: NA; CDR3 protein: CATSTGTSNTGELFF; CDR3 DNA: TGTGCCACCAGCACCGGGACTTCGAACACCGGGGAGCTGTTTTTT
J gene: TRBJ1-4; V gene: TRBV3-1/TRBV3-2; D gene: NA; clone size: NA; CDR3 protein: CASSLTPGVADRKLFF; CDR3 DNA: TGTGCCAGCAGCCTTACACCGGGGGTAGCCGACCGAAAACTGTTTTTT
J gene: TRBJ1-1; V gene: TRBV25-1; D gene: NA; clone size: NA; CDR3 protein: CASSGRGGDTEAFF; CDR3 DNA: TGTGCCAGCAGTGGGAGGGGCGGGGACACTGAAGCTTTCTTT
J gene: TRBJ1-2; V gene: TRBV28; D gene: TRBD1; clone size: once; CDR3 protein: CASRQTDRNYGYTF; CDR3 DNA: TGTGCCAGCAGGCAAACGGACAGGAACTATGGCTACACCTTC
J gene: TRBJ2-7; V gene: TRBV5-1; D gene: TRBD1; clone size: NA; CDR3 protein: CASRPGQNSYEQYF; CDR3 DNA: TGCGCCAGCAGGCCGGGACAGAACTCCTACGAGCAGTACTTC
J gene: TRBJ1-2; V gene: TRBV28; D gene: NA; clone size: NA; CDR3 protein: CASSSRQVFYGYTF; CDR3 DNA: TGTGCCAGCAGTTCTCGACAGGTGTTCTATGGCTACACCTTC